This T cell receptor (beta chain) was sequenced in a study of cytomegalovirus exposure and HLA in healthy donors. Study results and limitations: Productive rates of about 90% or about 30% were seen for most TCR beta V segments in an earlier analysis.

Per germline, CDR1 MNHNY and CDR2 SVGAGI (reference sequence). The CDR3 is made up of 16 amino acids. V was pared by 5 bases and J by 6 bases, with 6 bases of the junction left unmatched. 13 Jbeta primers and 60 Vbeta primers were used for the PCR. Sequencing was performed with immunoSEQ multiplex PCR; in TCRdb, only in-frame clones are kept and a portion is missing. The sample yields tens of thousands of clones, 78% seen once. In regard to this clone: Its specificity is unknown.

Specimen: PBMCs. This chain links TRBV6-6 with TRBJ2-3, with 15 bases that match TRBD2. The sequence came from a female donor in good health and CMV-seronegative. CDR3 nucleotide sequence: TGTGCCAGCAGTAGGACTAGCGGGGGGGTTTGGGATACGCAGTATTTT. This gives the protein CASSRTSGGVWDTQYF.